These 11 T cell receptor beta chains share one sample of origin, sequenced in a study of cytomegalovirus exposure and HLA in healthy donors. PCR amplification relied on 60 Vbeta primers (plus 13 Jbeta primers). Some clones are missing from TCRdb's copy, which holds only in-frame ones; the method was immunoSEQ multiplex PCR. The table shows around 150,000 clones, with approximately 84% occurring only once. Sequencing input: PBMCs. The source of these receptors is a man aged 25 to 45 in good health and CMV-seropositive.

This clone was seen a single time. The chain couples TRBV5-1 to TRBJ1-2; D is perhaps TRBD1 (6 bases). V dropped 3 bases and J dropped 7 bases, with 13 bases sitting between them. Germline values: CDR1 SGHRS, CDR2 YFSETQ. The CDR3 length is 13 residues. This CDR3 reads CASSSKQGSGYTF. DNA of the CDR3: TGCGCCAGCAGCTCGAAACAGGGATCTGGCTACACCTTC.

V gene TRBV18 combines with J gene TRBJ2-7; a weak D match, TRBD1 (5 bases). CDR3 size: 17 residues. Germline assignment: CDR1 KGHSH and CDR2 LQKENI. V was shortened by 1 base and J by 4 bases, with 20 bases between the two germline ends. CDR3 DNA sequence: TGTGCCAGCTCACCACAGAGAAGGACGACAGTACAATACGAGCAGTACTTC. Its protein is CASSPQRRTTVQYEQYF.

The V and J genes are TRBV5-1 and TRBJ1-1; possible D gene TRBD1, 6 bases. The V end was cut by 7 bases, the J end by 4 bases, with 17 bases between. CDR3 length equals 14 residues. Germline V lookup: CDR1 SGHRS, CDR2 YFSETQ. The CDR3 sequence: CASQLQGDGTEAFF. CDR3 in DNA: TGCGCCAGCCAATTACAGGGAGATGGCACTGAAGCTTTCTTT.

This clone was recorded only once. The CDR3 DNA is TGTGCCAGCAGACGAACGCCAATAAGCTACTATTCACCCCTCCACTTT. Protein sequence: CASRRTPISYYSPLHF. The chain employs TRBV28 and TRBJ1-6, with no clear D. Germline assignment: CDR1 MDHEN and CDR2 SYDVKM. Trimming took 6 bases from V and 8 from J, leaving 20 bases between them. The CDR3 loop spans 16 amino acids.

The CDR3 loop is CASSSPVSYEQYF. The CDR3 DNA is TGTGCCAGCAGCTCGCCGGTCTCCTACGAGCAGTACTTC. The rearrangement uses TRBV27 and TRBJ2-7; no clear D gene. The V and J ends lost 6 bases and 0 bases respectively, with 9 bases between them. CDR1 and CDR2 from the germline V gene are MNHEY and SMNVEV (reference sequence). The CDR3 consists of 13 residues.

The chain combines TRBV6-5 with TRBJ2-5; the D gene is possibly TRBD1 (5 bases). The J call is doubtful: the DNA matches TRBJ2-7 better. The CDR3 has 14 residues. The germline gives CDR1 MNHEY, CDR2 SVGAGI. This chain's CDR3 is CASSYSQGTYEQYF. CDR3 nucleotides: TGTGCCAGCAGTTACTCGCAGGGAACCTACGAGCAGTACTTC.

The CDR3 region is CASSLLAGDTDTQYF. CDR3 sequence (DNA): TGTGCCAGCAGCTTGTTAGCGGGAGATACAGATACGCAGTATTTT. The V and J genes are TRBV7-2 and TRBJ2-3; 9 bases line up with TRBD2. The CDR3 extends over 15 amino acids. The ends lost 3 bases at V and 3 bases at J; junction bases unmatched: 4. CDR1 and CDR2 from the germline V gene are SGHTA and FQGNSA.

The chain couples TRBV27 to TRBJ2-1; D not certain. Between the trimmed V and J ends, which lost 1 base and 5 bases, there was a span of 9 bases. This CDR3 spans 14 amino acids. The V gene's germline CDR1 is MNHEY and CDR2 SMNVEV (reference sequence). As DNA, the CDR3 is TGTGCCAGCAGTTTATTAGGCGGAAACAATGAGCAGTTCTTC. The encoded protein is CASSLLGGNNEQFF.

J is TRBJ1-1 and V is TRBV15; possible D gene TRBD1, 6 bases. The CDR3 contains 15 residues. V was shortened by 5 bases and J by 0 bases, with 13 bases between the two germline ends. Germline CDR1 and CDR2: LNHNV and YYDKDF (reference sequence). The CDR3 is CATSPRTVMNTEAFF. In DNA form, the CDR3 reads TGTGCCACCAGCCCCCGGACAGTCATGAACACTGAAGCTTTCTTT.

The rearrangement joins TRBV7-7 to TRBJ2-1; 12 bases agree with TRBD2. Germline loops: CDR1 SSHAT, CDR2 FNYEAQ (reference sequence). The trim removed 5 bases at V and 8 bases at J, leaving 10 bases unmatched. The CDR3 has 16 residues. CDR3 region: CASSPGTSGYFHEQFF. The CDR3 nucleotides read TGTGCCAGCAGCCCAGGGACTAGCGGGTACTTCCATGAGCAGTTCTTC.

This rearrangement joins TRBV19 to TRBJ2-2, with D tentatively TRBD2 (5 bases). Trimming pared 5 bases from V and 6 bases from J, leaving 19 bases between. CDR3 size: 16 residues. Germline loops: CDR1 LNHDA, CDR2 SQIVND (reference sequence). The CDR3: CASSGGGSPQAGELFF. The DNA for the CDR3 is TGTGCCAGTAGTGGTGGAGGCAGTCCTCAGGCCGGGGAGCTGTTTTTT.